These T cell receptor beta chains were read from a single sample in a study of cytomegalovirus exposure and HLA in healthy donors. Produced via immunoSEQ multiplex PCR; TCRdb's table is partial and in-frame only. In the table there are some 220,000 clones, approximately 90% of which are singletons. The sequenced sample consisted of PBMCs. The receptors were sampled from a woman aged 18-30 years in good health and CMV-seronegative. Each CDR3 is given with its conserved first and last residue. The D gene is left open where the match is weak. Clone size is given for some rows only: seen once, a few or many times, or a class if the clone is expanded.

>TRBD2|TRBJ2-7|TRBV9|-
CASSLQAGGPYEQYF
TGTGCCAGCAGCCTGCAAGCGGGGGGGCCCTACGAGCAGTACTTC
>TRBD2|TRBJ2-5|TRBV5-1|-
CASSSVAGGSGPQYF
TGCGCCAGCAGCTCCGTAGCGGGAGGCTCCGGTCCCCAGTACTTC
>TRBD1|TRBJ2-7|TRBV27|few
CACRQGRDYEQYF
TGTGCCTGCCGACAGGGTAGAGACTACGAGCAGTACTTC
>TRBD2|TRBJ2-3|TRBV5-1|-
CASARVAGGPTDTQYF
TGCGCCAGCGCTCGGGTCGCGGGAGGCCCCACAGATACGCAGTATTTT
>-|TRBJ1-1|TRBV4-1|-
CASSHFRTEAFF
TGCGCCAGCAGCCACTTTCGTACTGAAGCTTTCTTT
>-|TRBJ1-2|TRBV5-6|-
CASSLDRAGYTF
TGTGCCAGCAGCTTGGACAGGGCCGGCTACACCTTC
>TRBD2|TRBJ2-1|TRBV9|-
CASSAGSRGSGGYNEQFF
TGTGCCAGCAGCGCAGGAAGTCGGGGTAGCGGGGGGTACAATGAGCAGTTCTTC
>-|TRBJ1-2|TRBV9|-
CASSVEVGPGYTF
TGTGCCAGCAGCGTAGAGGTGGGCCCTGGCTACACCTTC
>-|TRBJ2-1|TRBV5-4|-
CASSLLSLGQRDNEQFF
TGTGCCAGCAGCTTGTTAAGTCTAGGACAGAGAGACAATGAGCAGTTCTTC
>-|TRBJ1-2|TRBV5-1|-
CASSRGTQGYTF
TGCGCCAGCAGCCGCGGGACTCAGGGCTACACCTTC
>TRBD1|TRBJ2-7|TRBV29-1|-
CSATSDRLPAEQYF
TGCAGCGCAACCTCGGACAGGCTCCCGGCCGAGCAGTACTTC
>-|TRBJ1-1|TRBV12-5|-
CASGLAQGEAFF
TGTGCTAGTGGTTTGGCACAGGGAGAAGCTTTCTTT
>TRBD1|TRBJ1-6|TRBV19|-
CASSMLQGDSPLHF
TGTGCCAGTAGTATGCTCCAGGGGGATTCACCCCTCCACTTT
>-|TRBJ2-7|TRBV6-5|-
CASSYFGGTYEQYF
TGTGCCAGCAGTTACTTCGGGGGTACCTACGAGCAGTACTTC
>-|TRBJ1-2|TRBV6-1|-
CASSEEAWGARAGYTF
TGTGCCAGCAGTGAAGAGGCTTGGGGCGCGAGAGCTGGCTACACCTTC
>-|TRBJ2-5|TRBV7-7|-
CASSLALQGRETQYF
TGTGCCAGCAGCTTAGCCCTTCAGGGCCGAGAGACCCAGTACTTC
>-|TRBJ1-6|TRBV18|-
CASSQQTANSALHF
TGTGCCAGCTCCCAACAGACAGCGAATTCAGCCCTCCACTTT
>-|TRBJ2-6|TRBV5-6|-
CASSLFSGSGANVLTF
TGTGCCAGCAGCTTGTTTTCCGGGTCTGGGGCCAACGTCCTGACTTTC
>-|TRBJ2-1|TRBV2|-
CASTRAYEQFF
TGTGCCAGCACCCGCGCATATGAGCAGTTCTTC
>TRBD2|TRBJ2-1|TRBV18|-
CASSPGAGGLDEQFF
TGTGCCAGCTCACCCGGAGCGGGGGGGCTCGATGAGCAGTTCTTC
>TRBD2|TRBJ2-1|TRBV2|-
CASSPWAGGYNEQFF
TGTGCCAGCAGTCCATGGGCGGGAGGATACAATGAGCAGTTCTTC
>-|TRBJ2-1|TRBV10-3|-
CAISEHSPPSNEQFF
TGTGCCATCAGTGAGCACTCGCCCCCTAGCAATGAGCAGTTCTTC
>-|TRBJ2-3|TRBV7-3|-
CASSALGSTDTQYF
TGTGCCAGCAGCGCGCTCGGGAGCACAGATACGCAGTATTTT
>TRBD1|TRBJ2-5|TRBV6-1|few
CASRDTGGSLETQYF
TGTGCCAGCAGGGATACAGGGGGCTCTCTAGAGACCCAGTACTTC
>TRBD2|TRBJ2-1|TRBV10-2|-
CASGGLAGGLGKFF
TGCGCCAGCGGGGGACTAGCGGGGGGCCTTGGGAAGTTCTTC
>-|TRBJ2-1|TRBV27|-
CASSPGFSGYNEQFF
TGTGCCAGCAGTCCCGGTTTTTCGGGGTACAATGAGCAGTTCTTC
>TRBD1|TRBJ2-6|TRBV5-1|-
CASSSGGTGANVLTF
TGCGCCAGCAGCTCAGGGGGCACTGGGGCCAACGTCCTGACTTTC
>TRBD2|TRBJ2-1|TRBV7-3|-
CASSSLAGSSYNEQFF
TGTGCCAGCAGCTCCTTAGCGGGATCCTCCTACAATGAGCAGTTCTTC
>-|TRBJ1-1|TRBV10-1|few
CASSESPGMNTEAFF
TGCGCCAGCAGTGAGTCTCCAGGGATGAACACTGAAGCTTTCTTT
>-|TRBJ1-1|TRBV5-6|-
CASSSEGGLTEAFF
TGTGCCAGCAGCTCGGAAGGTGGACTCACTGAAGCTTTCTTT
>-|TRBJ1-3|TRBV10-3|-
CAIGEGSGNTIYF
TGTGCCATCGGGGAGGGGTCTGGAAACACCATATATTTT
>-|TRBJ2-5|TRBV4-1|-
CASSQGRGKTQYF
TGCGCCAGCAGCCAAGGAAGGGGTAAGACCCAGTACTTC
>-|TRBJ1-1|TRBV7-9|-
CASSFSILEAFF
TGTGCCAGCAGCTTTTCTATCCTTGAAGCTTTCTTT
>-|TRBJ1-3|TRBV18|-
CASSPPEQLAGNTIYF
TGTGCCAGCTCACCACCGGAGCAGTTGGCTGGAAACACCATATATTTT
>-|TRBJ2-3|TRBV19|-
CASRGSTDTQYF
TGTGCCTCTCGGGGGAGTACAGATACGCAGTATTTT
>TRBD1|TRBJ2-5|TRBV5-4|-
CASSLVPDRARETQYF
TGTGCCAGCAGCTTGGTGCCGGACAGGGCAAGAGAGACCCAGTACTTC
>TRBD1|TRBJ2-5|TRBV2|-
CASSPTGVKETQYF
TGTGCCAGCAGTCCGACAGGGGTTAAAGAGACCCAGTACTTC
>TRBD1|TRBJ2-5|TRBV7-2|-
CASSQGAALQETQYF
TGTGCCAGCAGTCAGGGGGCGGCACTCCAAGAGACCCAGTACTTC
>TRBD1|TRBJ1-6|TRBV5-4|-
CASSLSQGAQNSPLHF
TGTGCCAGCAGCCTGTCACAGGGGGCGCAAAATTCACCCCTCCACTTT
>TRBD1|TRBJ1-1|TRBV7-2|-
CASSGPGRGRFGTEAFF
TGTGCCAGCAGCGGGCCCGGCAGGGGGCGCTTTGGGACTGAAGCTTTCTTT
>TRBD1|TRBJ2-7|TRBV15|-
CATSVGTESYEQYF
TGTGCCACCAGCGTGGGGACAGAATCCTACGAGCAGTACTTC
>-|TRBJ2-3|TRBV5-5|-
CASRQGQSTDTQYF
TGTGCCAGCAGGCAAGGACAGAGCACAGATACGCAGTATTTT
>-|TRBJ1-1|TRBV6-5|-
CASSYSGGRGTEAFF
TGTGCCAGCAGTTACTCGGGGGGAAGGGGCACTGAAGCTTTCTTT
>TRBD1|TRBJ2-3|TRBV28|-
CASSFVGQGVTDTQYF
TGTGCCAGCAGTTTTGTCGGACAGGGGGTCACAGATACGCAGTATTTT
>TRBD2|TRBJ2-1|TRBV7-2|-
CASSLMTGTSGFNEQFF
TGTGCCAGCAGCTTAATGACCGGGACTAGCGGATTCAATGAGCAGTTCTTC
>TRBD2|TRBJ2-1|TRBV9|-
CASRRTSGSNEQFF
TGTGCCAGCAGGAGGACTAGCGGGAGCAATGAGCAGTTCTTC
>-|TRBJ1-4|TRBV6-5|-
CASSSRVNEKLFF
TGTGCCAGCAGTAGCCGCGTCAATGAAAAACTGTTTTTT
>-|TRBJ1-1|TRBV11-3|-
CASSLNTEAFF
TGTGCCAGCAGCCTAAACACTGAAGCTTTCTTT
>TRBD2|TRBJ2-1|TRBV27|-
CASSFGPAGGLNEQFF
TGTGCCAGCAGTTTTGGGCCAGCGGGAGGCCTCAATGAGCAGTTCTTC
>-|TRBJ2-1|TRBV6-5|once
CASSYGQNNEQFF
TGTGCCAGCAGTTACGGGCAGAACAATGAGCAGTTCTTC
>-|TRBJ1-6|TRBV5-1|-
CASSGDSYSNSPLHF
TGCGCCAGCAGCGGCGACAGCTATTCTAATTCACCCCTCCACTTT